A selection of T cell receptor beta chains follows, all from one sample in a study of vaccination and CD4 T cells after COVID-19. Their recognized antigens are unknown. Via MiXCR, TCRdb re-called the PCR reads, giving one row per CDR3 protein. The sample consists of tens of thousands of distinct CDR3 sequences, roughly 70% of them appearing once. Sequencing input: CD4+ T cells from blood, cultured in vitro. All receptors come from a human donor who had recovered from COVID-19. The CDR3 runs from the conserved cysteine through the conserved F or W. The D gene is left open where the match is weak. Only part of the rows carry a size: once, few, many, or a class if the clone is expanded.

clone_size: NA
d_call: NA
v_call: TRBV5-4
j_call: TRBJ1-6
cdr3_length: 14
cdr3_aa: CASSTPGHNSPLHF
cdr3_nt: TGTGCCAGCAGCACTCCGGGCCATAATTCACCCCTCCACTTT

clone_size: NA
d_call: NA
v_call: TRBV2
j_call: TRBJ1-2
cdr3_length: 13
cdr3_aa: CASSRNTLEGYTF
cdr3_nt: TGTGCCAGCAGCCGGAATACCCTTGAGGGCTACACCTTC

clone_size: NA
d_call: NA
v_call: TRBV30
j_call: TRBJ2-2
cdr3_length: 11
cdr3_aa: CAWRLTGELFF
cdr3_nt: TGTGCCTGGAGGCTAACCGGGGAGCTGTTTTTT

clone_size: NA
d_call: NA
v_call: TRBV11-2
j_call: TRBJ1-1
cdr3_length: 14
cdr3_aa: CASSLAGGNTEAFF
cdr3_nt: TGTGCCAGCAGCTTAGCGGGCGGGAACACTGAAGCTTTCTTT

clone_size: NA
d_call: NA
v_call: TRBV7-2
j_call: TRBJ2-4
cdr3_length: 14
cdr3_aa: CASSSRQGRDIQYF
cdr3_nt: TGTGCCAGCAGCTCTAGACAGGGGAGGGACATTCAGTACTTC

clone_size: few
d_call: TRBD1
v_call: TRBV6-2/TRBV6-3
j_call: TRBJ1-5
cdr3_length: 19
cdr3_aa: CASSYSVTGGGVGNQPQHF
cdr3_nt: TGTGCCAGCAGTTACTCGGTAACAGGGGGCGGCGTGGGCAATCAGCCCCAGCATTTT

clone_size: NA
d_call: NA
v_call: TRBV7-9
j_call: TRBJ2-3
cdr3_length: 16
cdr3_aa: CASSSFVWGGTDTQYF
cdr3_nt: TGTGCCAGCAGCTCCTTCGTGTGGGGTGGCACAGATACGCAGTATTTT

clone_size: NA
d_call: NA
v_call: TRBV20-1
j_call: TRBJ1-3
cdr3_length: 16
cdr3_aa: CSARDRKGHSGNTIYF
cdr3_nt: TGCAGTGCTAGAGATCGAAAGGGGCACTCTGGAAACACCATATATTTT

clone_size: NA
d_call: NA
v_call: TRBV21-1
j_call: TRBJ2-7
cdr3_length: 14
cdr3_aa: CASIVDRGTYEQYF
cdr3_nt: TGTGCCAGCATTGTGGACAGGGGTACCTACGAGCAGTACTTC

clone_size: NA
d_call: NA
v_call: TRBV11-3
j_call: TRBJ2-2
cdr3_length: 15
cdr3_aa: CASSPLRASTGELFF
cdr3_nt: TGTGCCAGCAGCCCCCTTCGGGCCTCCACCGGGGAGCTGTTTTTT